This T cell receptor (beta chain) was captured in a study of cytomegalovirus exposure and HLA in healthy donors. With 2 bases clipped from V and 4 bases from J, the junction kept 10 bases outside the gene matches. Germline lookup yields CDR1 LGHNA and CDR2 YSLEER. The CDR3 extends over 16 amino acids. Overall study findings and caveats: Confirmation in vitro established that three CMV-associated chains were specific for CMV antigens. Data from an earlier analysis indicated that most TCR beta V segments were productive either about 90% or about 30% of the time. The majority of TCR sequences were rare, yet some public TCRs appeared in many donors. When analyzed later, the rates of TCR association showed variation by HLA locus, with DRB1 the most and HLA-C the fewest.

PCR involved 60 Vbeta and 13 Jbeta primers. Profiling relied on immunoSEQ multiplex PCR, and the TCRdb table lists in-frame clones only, not all of them. Found here are some 140,000 clones, approximately 64% of them singletons; the top ten hold less than 3%. About this clone: Its target is unknown.

This chain joins TRBV4-3 and TRBJ1-2; 7 nucleotides line up with TRBD1. Sequences were obtained from PBMCs. This receptor was obtained from a woman aged 40-49 years in good health and CMV-seronegative. DNA of the CDR3: TGCGCCAGCAGCCAAAAGACAGGGAGGATATTCTATGGCTACACCTTC. Its translation is CASSQKTGRIFYGYTF.